This T cell receptor (beta chain) is from a study of shared clonotypes between healthy human individuals. Study in general: The cohort comprised a couple of women and a few men. Their ages spanned 18 to 49 years. Per donor, CD8 memory used one plate, CD8 naive used two, CD4 memory used three and CD4 naive used three.

This clone was seen only once. The antigen is unknown. Method: immunoSEQ multiplex PCR; TCRdb's copy keeps in-frame clones and lacks some. In the table there are 2 million to 2.5 million clones, just over 90% of which are singletons. Whole-study findings and limits: The donor pool, a small one, limited the genetic and exposure-history diversity represented.

With V trimmed by 5 bases and J by 4 bases, 5 bases remained unmatched. Germline V CDR1 and CDR2: SGHNT, YENEEA. CDR3 length: 13 residues. The sequence came from a man in his late teens or twenties in good health. Some clones in this sample may be carry-over from other donors' samples. The V gene is TRBV11-3, the J gene TRBJ2-7; the match to TRBD2 covers 7 bases. The sequenced sample consisted of naive CD4+ T cells from PBMCs. Sample subset: CD45RA+ positively selected. The chain's CDR3 is CASSLPGGYEQYF. CDR3 DNA: TGTGCCAGCAGCCTCCCGGGAGGTTACGAGCAGTACTTC.